This TCR beta chain was captured by sequencing in a study of T cells in Graves' hyperthyroidism and ophthalmopathy. TCR beta CDR3 sequences were amplified from RNA transcripts. HTBI primers were employed in a first-round RT-PCR of the TCR CDR3. TCRdb called the multiplex PCR reads again in MiXCR, with one record for every CDR3 protein. The table has fewer than 400,000 distinct CDR3 sequences, approximately 25% seen once. The CDR3 spans 15 residues. The V gene's germline CDR1 is SNHLY and CDR2 FYNNEI. V lost 5 bases, J lost 5 bases, and 8 bases stayed unmatched. This clonotype has only a few counts. The sequenced sample consisted of blood. V gene TRBV2 combines with J gene TRBJ2-2, with 7 bases fitting TRBD1. The source is a man aged 45 to 65 with Graves' hyperthyroidism. As DNA, the CDR3 is TGTGCCAGCAGTCGAAGGGGGCGCGGAACCGGGGAGCTGTTTTTT. It specifies CASSRRGRGTGELFF.